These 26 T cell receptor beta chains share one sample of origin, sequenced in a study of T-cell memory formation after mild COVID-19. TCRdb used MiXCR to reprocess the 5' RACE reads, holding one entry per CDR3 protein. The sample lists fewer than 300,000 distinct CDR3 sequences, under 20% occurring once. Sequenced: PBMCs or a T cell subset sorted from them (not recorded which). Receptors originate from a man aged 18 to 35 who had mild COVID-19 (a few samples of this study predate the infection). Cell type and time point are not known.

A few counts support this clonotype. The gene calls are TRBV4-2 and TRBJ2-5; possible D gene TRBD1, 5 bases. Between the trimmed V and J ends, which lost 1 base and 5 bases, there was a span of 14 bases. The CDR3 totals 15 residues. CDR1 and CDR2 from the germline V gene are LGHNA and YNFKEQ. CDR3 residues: CASSQGGPGRETQYF. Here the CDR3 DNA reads TGTGCCAGCAGCCAAGGGGGCCCAGGGCGGGAGACCCAGTACTTC.

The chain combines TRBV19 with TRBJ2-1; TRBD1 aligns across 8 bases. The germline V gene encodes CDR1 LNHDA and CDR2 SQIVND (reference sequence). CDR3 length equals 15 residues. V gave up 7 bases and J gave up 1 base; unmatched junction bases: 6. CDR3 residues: CASTPDRDSYNEQFF. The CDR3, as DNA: TGTGCCAGTACGCCGGACAGGGATTCCTACAATGAGCAGTTCTTC.

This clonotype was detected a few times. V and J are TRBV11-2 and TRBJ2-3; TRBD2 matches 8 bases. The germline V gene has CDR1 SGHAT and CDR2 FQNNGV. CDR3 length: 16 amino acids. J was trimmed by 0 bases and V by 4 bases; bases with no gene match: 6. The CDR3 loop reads CASSSLAGTSTDTQYF. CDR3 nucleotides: TGTGCCAGCAGCTCGTTAGCGGGAACTAGCACAGATACGCAGTATTTT.

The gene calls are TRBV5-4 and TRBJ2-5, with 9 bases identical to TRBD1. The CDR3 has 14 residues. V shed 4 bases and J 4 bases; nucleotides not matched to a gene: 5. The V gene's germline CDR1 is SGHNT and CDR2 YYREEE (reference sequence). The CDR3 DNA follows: TGTGCCAGCAGCCAGATGGACAGGGGAGAGACCCAGTACTTC. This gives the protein CASSQMDRGETQYF.

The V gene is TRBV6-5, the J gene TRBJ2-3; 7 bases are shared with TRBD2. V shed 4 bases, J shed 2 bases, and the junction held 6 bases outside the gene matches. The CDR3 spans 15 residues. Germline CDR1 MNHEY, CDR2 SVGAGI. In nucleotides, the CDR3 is TGTGCCAGCAGTTCACAGCGGGGAACCACAGATACGCAGTATTTT. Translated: CASSSQRGTTDTQYF.

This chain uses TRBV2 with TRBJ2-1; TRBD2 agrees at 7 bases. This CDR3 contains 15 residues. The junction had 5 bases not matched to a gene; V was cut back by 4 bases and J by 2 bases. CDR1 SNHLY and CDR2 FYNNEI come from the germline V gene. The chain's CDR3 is CASSGLRGTYNEQFF. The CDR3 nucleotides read TGTGCCAGCAGTGGTTTGCGGGGGACCTACAATGAGCAGTTCTTC.

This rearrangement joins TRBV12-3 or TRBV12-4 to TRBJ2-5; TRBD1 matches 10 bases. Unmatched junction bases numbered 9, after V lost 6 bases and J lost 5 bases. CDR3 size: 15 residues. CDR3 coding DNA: TGTGCCAGCAGCCTAGGACAGGGGGTGTGGGAGACCCAGTACTTC. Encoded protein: CASSLGQGVWETQYF.

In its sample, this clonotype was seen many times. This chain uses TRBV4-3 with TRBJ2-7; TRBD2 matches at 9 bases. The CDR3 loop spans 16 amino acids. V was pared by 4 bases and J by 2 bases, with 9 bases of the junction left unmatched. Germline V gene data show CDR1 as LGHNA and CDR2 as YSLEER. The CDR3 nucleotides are TGCGCCAGCAGCCCCTCGCTTGCTAGCGGGGCCTACGAGCAGTACTTC. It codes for CASSPSLASGAYEQYF.

The chain's CDR3 is CASARQASSYNEQFF. In nucleotides, the CDR3 is TGTGCCAGCGCCAGACAGGCGAGCTCCTACAATGAGCAGTTCTTC. The chain employs TRBV11-2 and TRBJ2-1; possibly TRBD1 for D (6 bases). Germline lookup yields CDR1 SGHAT and CDR2 FQNNGV. The V end lost 8 bases, the J end lost 0 bases, and 14 bases lay between the germline ends. This CDR3 is 15 amino acids long.

The CDR3 loop is CASSSRPQGAGTNEKLFF. The DNA of the CDR3 is TGTGCCAGCAGCTCTAGGCCACAGGGGGCGGGAACTAATGAAAAACTGTTTTTT. The rearrangement links TRBV7-2 to TRBJ1-4; TRBD1 aligns across 9 bases. This CDR3 has 18 amino acids. CDR1 and CDR2 from the germline V gene are SGHTA and FQGNSA. Trimming removed 4 bases from V and 1 base from J; junction bases left unmatched: 10.

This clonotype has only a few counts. The CDR3 region is CASSRLAEIDTQYF. In DNA, the CDR3 is TGTGCCAGCAGCCGACTAGCGGAGATAGATACGCAGTATTTT. This rearrangement joins TRBV7-3 to TRBJ2-3; 9 bases map to TRBD2. The junction had 5 bases not matched to a gene; V was cut back by 5 bases and J by 5 bases. Germline V gives CDR1 SGHTA, CDR2 FQGTGA. The length of the CDR3 is 14 residues.

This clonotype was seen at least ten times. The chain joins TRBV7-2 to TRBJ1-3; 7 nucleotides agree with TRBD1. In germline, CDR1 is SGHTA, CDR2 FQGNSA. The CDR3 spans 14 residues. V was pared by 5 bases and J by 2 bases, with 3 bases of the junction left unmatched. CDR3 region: CASSPTGAGNTIYF. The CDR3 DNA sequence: TGTGCCAGCAGCCCTACAGGGGCTGGAAACACCATATATTTT.

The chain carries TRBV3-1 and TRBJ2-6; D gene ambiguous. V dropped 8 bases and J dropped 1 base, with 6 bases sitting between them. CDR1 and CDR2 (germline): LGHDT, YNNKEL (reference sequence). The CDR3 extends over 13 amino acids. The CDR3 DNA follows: TGTGCCAGCGGGCTGTCTGGGGCCAACGTCCTGACTTTC. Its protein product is CASGLSGANVLTF.

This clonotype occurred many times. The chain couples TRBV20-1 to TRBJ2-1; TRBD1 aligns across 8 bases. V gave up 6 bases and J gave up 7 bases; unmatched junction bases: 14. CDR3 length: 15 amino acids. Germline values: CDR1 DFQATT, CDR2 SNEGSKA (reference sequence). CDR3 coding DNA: TGCAGTGCCTACCCGGACAGGGATGGTAAGAATGAGCAGTTCTTC. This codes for CSAYPDRDGKNEQFF.

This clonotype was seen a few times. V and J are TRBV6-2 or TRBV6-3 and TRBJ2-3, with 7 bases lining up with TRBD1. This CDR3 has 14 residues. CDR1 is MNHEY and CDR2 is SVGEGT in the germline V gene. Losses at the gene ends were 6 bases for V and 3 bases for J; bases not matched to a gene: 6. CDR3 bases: TGTGCCAGCAGATTGGACAGGACAACAGATACGCAGTATTTT. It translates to CASRLDRTTDTQYF.

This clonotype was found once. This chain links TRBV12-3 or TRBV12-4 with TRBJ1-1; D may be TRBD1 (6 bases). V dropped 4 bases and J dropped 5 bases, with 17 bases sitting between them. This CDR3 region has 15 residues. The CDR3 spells CASSSYRVGWTEAFF. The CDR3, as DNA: TGTGCCAGCAGTTCTTACAGGGTAGGTTGGACTGAAGCTTTCTTT.

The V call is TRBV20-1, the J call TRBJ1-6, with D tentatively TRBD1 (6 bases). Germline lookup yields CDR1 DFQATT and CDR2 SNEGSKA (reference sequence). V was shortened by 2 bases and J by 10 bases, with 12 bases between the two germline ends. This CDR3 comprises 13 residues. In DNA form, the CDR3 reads TGCAGTGCTAGACAGGGGATGAACTCACCCCTCCACTTT. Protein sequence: CSARQGMNSPLHF.

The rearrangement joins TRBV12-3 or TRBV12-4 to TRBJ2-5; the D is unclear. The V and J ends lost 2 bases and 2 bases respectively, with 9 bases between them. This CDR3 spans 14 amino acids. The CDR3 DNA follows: TGTGCCAGCAGTTTATGGGGAATTCAAGAGACCCAGTACTTC. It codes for CASSLWGIQETQYF.

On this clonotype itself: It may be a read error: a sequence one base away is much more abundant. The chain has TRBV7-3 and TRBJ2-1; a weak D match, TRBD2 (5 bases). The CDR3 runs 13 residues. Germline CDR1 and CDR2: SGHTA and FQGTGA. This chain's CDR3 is CASSPSPEDEKFF. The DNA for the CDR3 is TGTGCCAGCAGCCCGAGCCCGGAGGATGAGAAGTTCTTC.

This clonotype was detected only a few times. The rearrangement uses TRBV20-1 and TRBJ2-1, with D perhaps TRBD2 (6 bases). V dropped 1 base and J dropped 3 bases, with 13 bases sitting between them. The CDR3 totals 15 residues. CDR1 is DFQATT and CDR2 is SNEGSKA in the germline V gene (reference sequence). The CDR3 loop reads CSARVAGTVYNEQFF. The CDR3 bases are TGCAGTGCTAGAGTTGCCGGGACTGTCTACAATGAGCAGTTCTTC.

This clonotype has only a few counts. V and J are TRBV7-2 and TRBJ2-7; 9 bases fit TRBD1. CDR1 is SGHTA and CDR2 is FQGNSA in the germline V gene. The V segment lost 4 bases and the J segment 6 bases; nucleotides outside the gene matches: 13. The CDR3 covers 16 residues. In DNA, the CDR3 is TGTGCCAGCAGCTCCCATGCCGGGACAGGGTACTCCGAGCAGTACGTC. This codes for CASSSHAGTGYSEQYV.

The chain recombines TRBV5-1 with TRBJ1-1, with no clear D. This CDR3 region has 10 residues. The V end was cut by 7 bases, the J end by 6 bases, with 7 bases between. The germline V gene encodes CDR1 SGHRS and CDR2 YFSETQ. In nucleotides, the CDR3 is TGCGCCAGCCTCACGGCTGAAGCTTTCTTT. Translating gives CASLTAEAFF.

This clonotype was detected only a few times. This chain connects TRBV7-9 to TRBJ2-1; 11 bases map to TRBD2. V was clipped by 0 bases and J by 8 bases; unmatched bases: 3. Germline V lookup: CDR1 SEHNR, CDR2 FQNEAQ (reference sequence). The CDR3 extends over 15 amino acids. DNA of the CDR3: TGTGCCAGCAGCTTAGCACTAGCGGGGGCCGATGAGCAGTTCTTC. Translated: CASSLALAGADEQFF. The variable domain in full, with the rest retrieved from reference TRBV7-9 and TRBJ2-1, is DTGVSQNPRHKITKRGQNVTFRCDPISEHNRLYWYRQTLGQGPEFLTYFQNEAQLEKSRLLSDRFSAERPKGSFSTLEIQRTEQGDSAMYLCASSLALAGADEQFFGPGTRLTVL.

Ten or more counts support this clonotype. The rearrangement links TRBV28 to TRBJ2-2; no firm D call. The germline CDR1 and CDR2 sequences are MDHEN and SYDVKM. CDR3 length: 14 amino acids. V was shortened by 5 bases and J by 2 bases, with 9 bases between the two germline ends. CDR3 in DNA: TGTGCCAGCAGTCTGACCCATAACACCGGGGAGCTGTTTTTT. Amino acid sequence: CASSLTHNTGELFF.

The CDR3 sequence is CASSPRPRQGGDNTEAFF. The DNA of the CDR3 is TGTGCCAGCAGCCCTCGGCCTCGACAGGGGGGGGACAACACTGAAGCTTTCTTT. The chain is built from TRBV5-5 and TRBJ1-1; TRBD1 matches at 9 bases. With 4 bases clipped from V and 2 bases from J, the junction kept 15 bases outside the gene matches. The CDR3 runs to 18 residues. From germline, CDR1 is SGHKS and CDR2 YYEKEE (reference sequence).

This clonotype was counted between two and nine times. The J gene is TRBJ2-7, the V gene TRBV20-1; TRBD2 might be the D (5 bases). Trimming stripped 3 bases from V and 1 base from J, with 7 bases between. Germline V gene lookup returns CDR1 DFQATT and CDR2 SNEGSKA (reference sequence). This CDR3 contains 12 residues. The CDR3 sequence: CSASTGSYEQYF. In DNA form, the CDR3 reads TGCAGTGCTAGCACGGGGTCCTACGAGCAGTACTTC.